This TCR beta chain originates from a study of Tregs in tolerant kidney transplant recipients. The nonmyeloablative bone marrow transplants came from related graft donors, with transient mixed chimerism. Method: immunoSEQ multiplex PCR; TCRdb's copy keeps in-frame clones and lacks some. This sample's table reports around 32,000 clones. This clonotype originated in a human patient who received a combined kidney and bone marrow transplant. Some T cells may be transferred from the graft donor. The sequenced sample was CD4+ T cells from blood (PBMCs), obtained 24 months after the transplant.

The CDR3 spells CAISEGDRITDTQYF. The sequenced CDR3 bases are TGTGCCATCAGTGAGGGGGACAGAATCACAGATACG. This chain links TRBV10-3 with TRBJ2-3, with 7 bases that match TRBD1. The read gets to within 3 residues of the CDR3 end, and the germline J gene fills in the rest. The CDR3 runs to 15 residues. The junction had 4 bases not matched to a gene; V was cut back by 2 bases and J by 2 bases. The germline CDR1 and CDR2 sequences are ENHRY and SYGVKD.